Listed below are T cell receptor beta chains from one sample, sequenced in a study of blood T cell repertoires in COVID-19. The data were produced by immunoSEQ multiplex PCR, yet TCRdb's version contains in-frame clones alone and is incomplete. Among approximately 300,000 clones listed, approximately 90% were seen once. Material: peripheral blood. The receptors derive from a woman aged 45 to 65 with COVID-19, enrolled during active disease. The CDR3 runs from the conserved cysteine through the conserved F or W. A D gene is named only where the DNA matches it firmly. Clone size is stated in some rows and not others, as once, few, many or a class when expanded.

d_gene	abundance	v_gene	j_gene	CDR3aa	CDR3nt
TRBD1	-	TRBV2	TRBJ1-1	CASSEVPGQGGMNTEAFF	TGTGCCAGCAGTGAAGTTCCTGGTCAGGGGGGAATGAACACTGAAGCTTTCTTT
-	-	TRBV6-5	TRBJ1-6	CASSGRSYNSPLHF	TGTGCCAGCAGCGGTCGGTCCTATAATTCACCCCTCCACTTT
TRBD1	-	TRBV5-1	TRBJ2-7	CASSLEPGGEYEQYF	TGCGCCAGCAGCTTGGAGCCAGGGGGCGAGTACGAGCAGTACTTC
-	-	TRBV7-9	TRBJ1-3	CASSLSFQGSFGNTIYF	TGTGCCAGCAGCTTGAGTTTTCAGGGTTCCTTTGGAAACACCATATATTTT
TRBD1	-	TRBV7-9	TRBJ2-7	CASSFSDRSNEQYF	TGTGCCAGCAGCTTTTCGGACAGGTCGAACGAGCAGTACTTC
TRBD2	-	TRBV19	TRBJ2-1	CASSPGLAGNNEQFF	TGTGCCAGTAGTCCCGGACTAGCGGGAAACAATGAGCAGTTCTTC
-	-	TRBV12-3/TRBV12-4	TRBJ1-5	CASTRWGVQPQHF	TGTGCCAGCACCAGATGGGGGGTTCAGCCCCAGCATTTT
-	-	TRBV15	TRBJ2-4	CATSRERGTENIQYF	TGTGCCACCAGCAGAGAAAGGGGGACGGAAAACATTCAGTACTTC
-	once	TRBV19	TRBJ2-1	CASSIVSLGDNEQFF	TGTGCCAGTAGTATAGTGTCGTTAGGGGACAATGAGCAGTTCTTC
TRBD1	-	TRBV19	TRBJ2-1	CASSTGQGPYNEQFF	TGTGCCAGTAGTACCGGACAGGGCCCCTACAATGAGCAGTTCTTC
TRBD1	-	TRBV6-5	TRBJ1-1	CASGKGQLNTEAFF	TGTGCCAGCGGAAAGGGACAGCTGAACACTGAAGCTTTCTTT
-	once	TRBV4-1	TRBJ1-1	CASSQGRTARNTEAFF	TGCGCCAGCAGCCAAGGTCGGACTGCCAGGAACACTGAAGCTTTCTTT
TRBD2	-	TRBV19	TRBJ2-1	CASSIEAGGLGPYNEQFF	TGTGCCAGTAGTATAGAAGCGGGAGGTTTGGGGCCCTACAATGAGCAGTTCTTC
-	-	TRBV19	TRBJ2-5	CATKGSAGRETQYF	TGTGCCACCAAAGGGTCCGCGGGAAGAGAGACCCAGTACTTC
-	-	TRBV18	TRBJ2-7	CASSLSSYEQYF	TGTGCCAGCTCACTGAGCTCCTACGAGCAGTACTTC
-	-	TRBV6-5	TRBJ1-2	CASNNIQDRNYGYTF	TGTGCCAGCAATAACATACAGGACAGAAACTATGGCTACACCTTC
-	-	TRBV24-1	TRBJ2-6	CATSLAGAGANVLTF	TGTGCCACCAGTCTTGCAGGGGCTGGGGCCAACGTCCTGACTTTC
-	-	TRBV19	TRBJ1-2	CASSVGFKGGPSYGYTF	TGTGCCAGTAGTGTAGGATTTAAAGGAGGACCCTCCTATGGCTACACCTTC
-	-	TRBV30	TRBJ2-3	CAWSFGTTDTQYF	TGTGCCTGGAGTTTTGGGACAACTGATACGCAGTATTTT
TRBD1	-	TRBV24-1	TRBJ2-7	CATSKRDRDYEQYF	TGTGCCACCAGTAAGAGGGACAGGGACTACGAGCAGTACTTC
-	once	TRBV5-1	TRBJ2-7	CASSLVESSYEQYF	TGCGCCAGCAGCTTGGTAGAGTCCTCCTACGAGCAGTACTTC
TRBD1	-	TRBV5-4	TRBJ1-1	CASSLKGATEAFF	TGTGCCAGCAGCTTGAAGGGGGCCACTGAAGCTTTCTTT
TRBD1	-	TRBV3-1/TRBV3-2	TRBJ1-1	CASSQQGAGNTEAFF	TGTGCCAGCAGCCAGCAGGGGGCTGGAAACACTGAAGCTTTCTTT
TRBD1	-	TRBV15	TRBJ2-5	CATSREGGTVGSQYF	TGTGCCACCAGCAGAGAGGGTGGGACAGTGGGGAGTCAGTACTTC
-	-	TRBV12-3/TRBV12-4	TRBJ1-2	CASSLGQPYGYTF	TGTGCCAGCAGTTTAGGGCAACCCTATGGCTACACCTTC
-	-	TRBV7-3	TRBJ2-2	CASSLNSPVNTGELFF	TGTGCCAGCAGCTTAAACTCACCCGTGAACACCGGGGAGCTGTTTTTT
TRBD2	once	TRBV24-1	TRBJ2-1	CATSDSTGTSGYNEQFF	TGTGCCACCAGTGACTCGACGGGAACTAGCGGGTACAATGAGCAGTTCTTC
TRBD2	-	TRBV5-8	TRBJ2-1	CASSLGRPGLALDEQFF	TGTGCCAGCAGCTTGGGGAGACCGGGACTAGCGCTCGATGAGCAGTTCTTC
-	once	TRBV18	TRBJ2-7	CASSPRGPQIVSYEQYF	TGTGCCAGCTCACCACGCGGGCCCCAAATTGTGTCCTACGAGCAGTACTTC
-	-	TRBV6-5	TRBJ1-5	CASSLDRVQPQHF	TGTGCCAGCAGCCTGGACAGAGTACAGCCCCAGCATTTT
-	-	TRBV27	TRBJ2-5	CASSLSGPRETQYF	TGTGCCAGCAGTTTATCGGGGCCCAGAGAGACCCAGTACTTC
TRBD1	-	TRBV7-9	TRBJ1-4	CASSPGQGLGEKLFF	TGTGCCAGCAGCCCGGGACAGGGGTTAGGAGAAAAACTGTTTTTT
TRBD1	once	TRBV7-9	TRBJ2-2	CASSLGTGARGTGELFF	TGTGCCAGCAGCTTAGGGACAGGGGCGCGCGGCACCGGGGAGCTGTTTTTT
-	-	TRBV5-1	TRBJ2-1	CASSTDSVYNEQFF	TGCGCCAGCAGCACGGACAGCGTTTACAATGAGCAGTTCTTC
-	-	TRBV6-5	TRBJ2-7	CASSYLIRYEQYF	TGTGCCAGCAGTTACCTGATTAGATACGAGCAGTACTTC
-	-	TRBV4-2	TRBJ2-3	CASSQADGSDSRDTQYF	TGTGCCAGCAGCCAAGCGGACGGGAGCGACTCTAGAGATACGCAGTATTTT
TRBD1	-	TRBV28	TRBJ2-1	CASSTPGQGINEQFF	TGTGCCAGCAGTACCCCGGGACAGGGGATCAATGAGCAGTTCTTC
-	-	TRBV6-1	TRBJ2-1	CASSELSGLPLTPDEQFF	TGTGCCAGCAGTGAACTCTCCGGACTACCCCTTACCCCGGATGAGCAGTTCTTC
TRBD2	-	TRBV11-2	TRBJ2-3	CASSLDLRGGTDTQYF	TGTGCCAGCAGCTTAGATCTGAGGGGAGGGACAGATACGCAGTATTTT
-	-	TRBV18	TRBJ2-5	CASSPRALGTQYF	TGTGCCAGCTCACCACGGGCTCTGGGGACCCAGTACTTC
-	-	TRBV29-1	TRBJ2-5	CSVEISGRETQYF	TGCAGCGTTGAAATCAGCGGGCGGGAGACCCAGTACTTC
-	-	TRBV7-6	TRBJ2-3	CASSLGISGTLNTDTQYF	TGTGCCAGCAGCTTAGGGATATCGGGGACACTAAACACAGATACGCAGTATTTT
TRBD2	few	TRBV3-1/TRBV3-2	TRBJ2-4	CASSQGGRDIQYF	TGTGCCAGCAGCCAAGGCGGGAGGGACATTCAGTACTTC